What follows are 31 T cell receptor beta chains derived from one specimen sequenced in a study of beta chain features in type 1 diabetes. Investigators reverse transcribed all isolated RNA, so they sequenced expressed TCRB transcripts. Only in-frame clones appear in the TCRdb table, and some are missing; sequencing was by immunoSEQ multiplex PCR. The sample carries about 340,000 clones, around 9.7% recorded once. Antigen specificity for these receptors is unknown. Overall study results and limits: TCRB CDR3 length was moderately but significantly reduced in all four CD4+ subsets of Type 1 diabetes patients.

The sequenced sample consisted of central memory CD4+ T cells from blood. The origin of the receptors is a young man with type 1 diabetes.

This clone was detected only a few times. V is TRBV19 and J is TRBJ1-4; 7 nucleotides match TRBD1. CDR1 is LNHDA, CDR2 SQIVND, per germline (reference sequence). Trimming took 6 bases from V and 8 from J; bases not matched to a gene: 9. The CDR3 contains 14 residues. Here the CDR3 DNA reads TGTGCCAGTAGGCCGGGACAGCCTTGGGAAAAACTGTTTTTT. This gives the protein CASRPGQPWEKLFF.

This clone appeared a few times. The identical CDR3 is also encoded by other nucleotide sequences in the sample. CDR3 residues: CASSPQGDQPQHF. The CDR3 region has the DNA TGTGCCAGCAGCCCCCAGGGGGATCAGCCCCAGCATTTT. The chain carries TRBV7-2 and TRBJ1-5, with 7 bases aligning to TRBD1. Germline V gene lookup returns CDR1 SGHTA and CDR2 FQGNSA. J was trimmed by 5 bases and V by 5 bases; bases with no gene match: 3. CDR3 length equals 13 residues.

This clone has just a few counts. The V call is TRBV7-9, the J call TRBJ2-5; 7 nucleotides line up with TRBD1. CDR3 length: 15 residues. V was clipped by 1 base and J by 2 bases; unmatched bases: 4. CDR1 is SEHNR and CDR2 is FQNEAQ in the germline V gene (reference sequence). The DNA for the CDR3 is TGTGCCAGCAGCTTAGGACAGGGCGTTCAAGAGACCCAGTACTTC. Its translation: CASSLGQGVQETQYF.

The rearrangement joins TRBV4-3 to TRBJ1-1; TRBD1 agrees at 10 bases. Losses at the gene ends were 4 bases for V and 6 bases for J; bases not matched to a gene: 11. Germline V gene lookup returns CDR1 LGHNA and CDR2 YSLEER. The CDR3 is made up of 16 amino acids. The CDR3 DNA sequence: TGCGCCAGCAGCCCGTCCCGGGACAGGGGCAACGCTGAAGCTTTCTTT. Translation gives CASSPSRDRGNAEAFF.

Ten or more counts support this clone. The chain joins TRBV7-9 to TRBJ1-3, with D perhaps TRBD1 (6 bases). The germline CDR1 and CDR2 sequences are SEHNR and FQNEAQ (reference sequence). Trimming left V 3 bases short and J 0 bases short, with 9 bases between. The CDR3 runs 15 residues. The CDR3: CASSFWTDSGNTIYF. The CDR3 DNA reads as TGTGCCAGCAGCTTTTGGACAGACTCTGGAAACACCATATATTTT.

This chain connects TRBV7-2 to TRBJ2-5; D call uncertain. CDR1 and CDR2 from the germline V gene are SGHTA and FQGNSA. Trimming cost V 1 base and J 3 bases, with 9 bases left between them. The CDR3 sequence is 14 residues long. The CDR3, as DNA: TGTGCCAGCAGCTTAGGCTTCAGCGAAGAGACCCAGTACTTC. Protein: CASSLGFSEETQYF.

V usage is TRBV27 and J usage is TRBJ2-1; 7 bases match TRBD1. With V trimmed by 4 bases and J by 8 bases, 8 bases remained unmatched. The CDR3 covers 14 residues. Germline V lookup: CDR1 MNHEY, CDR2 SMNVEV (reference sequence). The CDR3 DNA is TGTGCCAGCAGTTCACGGACAGGAAGGGATGAGCAGTTCTTC. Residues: CASSSRTGRDEQFF.

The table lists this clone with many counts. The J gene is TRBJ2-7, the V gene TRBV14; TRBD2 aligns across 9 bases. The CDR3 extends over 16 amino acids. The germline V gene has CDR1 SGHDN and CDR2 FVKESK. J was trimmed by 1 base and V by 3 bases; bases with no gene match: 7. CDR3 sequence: CASSHSGGRPSYEQYF. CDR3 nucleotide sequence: TGTGCCAGCAGCCATAGCGGGGGCCGCCCTTCCTACGAGCAGTACTTC.

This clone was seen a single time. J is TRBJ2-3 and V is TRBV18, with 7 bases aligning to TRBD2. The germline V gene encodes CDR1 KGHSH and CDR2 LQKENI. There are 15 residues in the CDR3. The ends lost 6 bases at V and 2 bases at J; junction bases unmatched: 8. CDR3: CASSQGAGTTDTQYF. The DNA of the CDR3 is TGTGCCAGCTCGCAGGGAGCGGGGACCACAGATACGCAGTATTTT.

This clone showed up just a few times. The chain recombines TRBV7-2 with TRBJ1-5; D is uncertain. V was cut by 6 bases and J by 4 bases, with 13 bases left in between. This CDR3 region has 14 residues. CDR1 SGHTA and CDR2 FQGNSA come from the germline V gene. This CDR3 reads CASSPGDKNQPQHF. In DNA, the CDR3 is TGTGCCAGCAGTCCCGGCGACAAAAATCAGCCCCAGCATTTT.

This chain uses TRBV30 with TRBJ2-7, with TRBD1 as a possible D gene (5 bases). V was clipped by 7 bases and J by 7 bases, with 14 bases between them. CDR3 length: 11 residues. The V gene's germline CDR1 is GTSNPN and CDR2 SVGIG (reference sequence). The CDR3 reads CAYSTVAEQYF. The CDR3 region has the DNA TGTGCCTATTCGACAGTAGCTGAGCAGTACTTC.

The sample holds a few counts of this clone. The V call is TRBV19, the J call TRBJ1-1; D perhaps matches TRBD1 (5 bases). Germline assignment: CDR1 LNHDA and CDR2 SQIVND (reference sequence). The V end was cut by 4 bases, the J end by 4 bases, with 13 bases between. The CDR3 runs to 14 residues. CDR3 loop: CASSTPGGATEAFF. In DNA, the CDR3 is TGTGCCAGTAGTACTCCTGGGGGAGCCACTGAAGCTTTCTTT.

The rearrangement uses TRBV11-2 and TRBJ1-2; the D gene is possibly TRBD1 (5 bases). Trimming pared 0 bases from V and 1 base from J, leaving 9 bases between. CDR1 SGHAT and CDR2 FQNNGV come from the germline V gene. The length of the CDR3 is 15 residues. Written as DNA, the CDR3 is TGTGCCAGCAGCTTAGAGGGGGGAAATAACTATGGCTACACCTTC. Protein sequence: CASSLEGGNNYGYTF. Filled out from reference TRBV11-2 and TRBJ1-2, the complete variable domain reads EAGVAQSPRYKIIEKRQSVAFWCNPISGHATLYWYQQILGQGPKLLIQFQNNGVVDDSQLPKDRFSAERLKGVDSTLKIQPAKLEDSAVYLCASSLEGGNNYGYTFGSGTRLTVV.

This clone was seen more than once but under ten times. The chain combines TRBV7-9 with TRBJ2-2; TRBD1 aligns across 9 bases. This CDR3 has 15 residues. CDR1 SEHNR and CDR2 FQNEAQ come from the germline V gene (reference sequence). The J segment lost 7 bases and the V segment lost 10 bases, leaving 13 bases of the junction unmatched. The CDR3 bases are TGTGCCACTGCGCCGGGACAGGGATTCGTCGGGGAGCTGTTTTTT. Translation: CATAPGQGFVGELFF.

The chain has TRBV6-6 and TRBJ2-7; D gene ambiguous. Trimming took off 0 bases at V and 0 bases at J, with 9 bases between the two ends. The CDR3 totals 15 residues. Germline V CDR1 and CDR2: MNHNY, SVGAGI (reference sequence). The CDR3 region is CASSYSGKSSYEQYF. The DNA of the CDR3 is TGTGCCAGCAGTTACTCTGGTAAAAGCTCCTACGAGCAGTACTTC.

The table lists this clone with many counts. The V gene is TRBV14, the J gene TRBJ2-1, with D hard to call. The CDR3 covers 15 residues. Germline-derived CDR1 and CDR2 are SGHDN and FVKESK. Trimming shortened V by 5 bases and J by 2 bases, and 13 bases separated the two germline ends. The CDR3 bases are TGTGCCAGCAGCTCCTCTTTGGGCACCTACAATGAGCAGTTCTTC. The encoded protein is CASSSSLGTYNEQFF.

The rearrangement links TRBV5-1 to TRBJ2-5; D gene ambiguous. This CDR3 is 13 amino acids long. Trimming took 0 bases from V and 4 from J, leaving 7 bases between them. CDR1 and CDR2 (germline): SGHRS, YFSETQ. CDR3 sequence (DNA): TGCGCCAGCAGCTTGGTACCGGGAGAGACCCAGTACTTC. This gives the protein CASSLVPGETQYF.

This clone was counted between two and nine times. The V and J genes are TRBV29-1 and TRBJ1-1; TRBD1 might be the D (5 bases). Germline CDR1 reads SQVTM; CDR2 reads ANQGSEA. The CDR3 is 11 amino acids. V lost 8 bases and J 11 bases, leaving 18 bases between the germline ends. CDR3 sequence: CSFSSAGQAFF. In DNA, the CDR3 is TGCAGCTTCTCAAGTGCGGGGCAGGCTTTCTTT.

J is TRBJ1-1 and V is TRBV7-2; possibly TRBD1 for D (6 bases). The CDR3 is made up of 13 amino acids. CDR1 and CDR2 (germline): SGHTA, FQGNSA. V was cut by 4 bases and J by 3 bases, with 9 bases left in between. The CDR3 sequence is CASSSGHYTEAFF. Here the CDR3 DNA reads TGTGCCAGCAGCTCGGGACATTACACTGAAGCTTTCTTT.

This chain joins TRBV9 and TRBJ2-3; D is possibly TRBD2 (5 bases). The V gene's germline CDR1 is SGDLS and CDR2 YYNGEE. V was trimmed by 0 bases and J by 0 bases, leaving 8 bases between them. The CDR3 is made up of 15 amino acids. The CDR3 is CASSVGPGSTDTQYF. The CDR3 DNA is TGTGCCAGCAGCGTAGGCCCGGGGAGCACAGATACGCAGTATTTT.

The CDR3 region has the DNA TGTGCCAGCAGCATAAGTCTACAGCAAGAGACCCAGTACTTC. This translates into CASSISLQQETQYF. The chain has TRBV7-2 and TRBJ2-5; the D is unclear. Trimming left V 5 bases short and J 2 bases short, with 12 bases between. The CDR3 covers 14 residues. CDR1 is SGHTA and CDR2 is FQGNSA in the germline V gene. Looking up the rest from reference TRBV7-2 and TRBJ2-5 gives the full variable domain: GAGVSQSPSNKVTEKGKDVELRCDPISGHTALYWYRQSLGQGLEFLIYFQGNSAPDKSGLPSDRFSAERTGGSVSTLTIQRTQQEDSAVYLCASSISLQQETQYFGPGTRLLVL.

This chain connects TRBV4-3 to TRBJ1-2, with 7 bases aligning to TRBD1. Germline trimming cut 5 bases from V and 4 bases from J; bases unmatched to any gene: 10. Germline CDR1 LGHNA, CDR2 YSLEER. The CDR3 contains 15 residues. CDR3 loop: CASSSTTEGAYGYTF. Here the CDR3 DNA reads TGCGCCAGCAGCTCAACCACCGAGGGGGCCTATGGCTACACCTTC.

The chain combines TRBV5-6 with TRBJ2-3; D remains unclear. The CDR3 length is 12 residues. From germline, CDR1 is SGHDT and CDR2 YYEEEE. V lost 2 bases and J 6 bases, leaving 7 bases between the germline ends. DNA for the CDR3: TGTGCCAGCAGCTTTAGGGTTGATACGCAGTATTTT. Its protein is CASSFRVDTQYF.

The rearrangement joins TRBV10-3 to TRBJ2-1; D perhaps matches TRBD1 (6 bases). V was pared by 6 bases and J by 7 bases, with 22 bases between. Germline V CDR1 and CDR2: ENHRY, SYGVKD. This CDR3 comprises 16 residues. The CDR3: CAIRPRTGQDKNEQFF. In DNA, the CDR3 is TGTGCCATCAGACCCAGGACGGGACAAGATAAAAATGAGCAGTTCTTC.

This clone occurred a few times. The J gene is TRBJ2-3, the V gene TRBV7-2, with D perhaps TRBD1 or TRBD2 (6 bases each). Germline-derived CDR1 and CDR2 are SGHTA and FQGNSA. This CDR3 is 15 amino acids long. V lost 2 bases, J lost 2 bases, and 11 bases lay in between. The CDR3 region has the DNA TGTGCCAGCAGCTTACGATCGGGGGCCACAGATACGCAGTATTTT. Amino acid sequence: CASSLRSGATDTQYF.

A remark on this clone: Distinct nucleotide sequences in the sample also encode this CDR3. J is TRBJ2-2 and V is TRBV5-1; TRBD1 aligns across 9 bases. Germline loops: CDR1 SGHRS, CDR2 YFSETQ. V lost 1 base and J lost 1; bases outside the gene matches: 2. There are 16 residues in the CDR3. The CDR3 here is CASSLPGQGNTGELFF. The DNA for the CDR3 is TGCGCCAGCAGCTTGCCGGGACAGGGGAACACCGGGGAGCTGTTTTTT.

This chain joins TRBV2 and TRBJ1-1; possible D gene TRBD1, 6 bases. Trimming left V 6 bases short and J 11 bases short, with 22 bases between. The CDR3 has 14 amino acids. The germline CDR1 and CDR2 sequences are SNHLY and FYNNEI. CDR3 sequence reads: CASSADRTRNEAFF. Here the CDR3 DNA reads TGTGCCAGCAGCGCGGACAGAACCCGTAATGAGGCTTTCTTT.

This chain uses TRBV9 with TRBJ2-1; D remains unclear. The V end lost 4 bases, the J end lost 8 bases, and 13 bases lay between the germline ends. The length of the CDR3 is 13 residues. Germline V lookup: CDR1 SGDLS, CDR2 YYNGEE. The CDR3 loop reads CASSPRVVDEQFF. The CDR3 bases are TGTGCCAGCAGCCCCCGAGTCGTCGATGAGCAGTTCTTC.

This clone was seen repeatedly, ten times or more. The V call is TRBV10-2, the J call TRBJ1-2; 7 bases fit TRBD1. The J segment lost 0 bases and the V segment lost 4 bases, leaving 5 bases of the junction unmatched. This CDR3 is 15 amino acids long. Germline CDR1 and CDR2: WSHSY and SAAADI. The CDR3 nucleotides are TGCGCCAGCAGTGGGGGGACAGATTCTAACTATGGCTACACCTTC. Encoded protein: CASSGGTDSNYGYTF.

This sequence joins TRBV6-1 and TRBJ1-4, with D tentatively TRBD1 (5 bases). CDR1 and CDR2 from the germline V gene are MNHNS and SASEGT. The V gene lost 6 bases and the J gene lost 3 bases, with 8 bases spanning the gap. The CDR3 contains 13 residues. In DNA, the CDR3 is TGTGCCAGCAGCACGGGGGCTAATGAAAAACTGTTTTTT. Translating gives CASSTGANEKLFF.

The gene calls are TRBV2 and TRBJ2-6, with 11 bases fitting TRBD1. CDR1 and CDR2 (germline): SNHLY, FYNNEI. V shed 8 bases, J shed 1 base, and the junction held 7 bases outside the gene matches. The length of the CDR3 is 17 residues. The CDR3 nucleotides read TGTGCCAGCGACCCAGGACAGGGGGCTTCTGGGGCCAACGTCCTGACTTTC. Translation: CASDPGQGASGANVLTF.